This T cell receptor beta chain was captured in a study of blood T cell repertoires in COVID-19. Those who participated ranged in age from roughly 18 to 90 years and resided in 20 to 30 US areas. Participants reported their clinical history, and cohort assignment relied on those reports. Resolution of symptoms, clearance, or two negative PCRs was present in recovered Cohort 3 donors. The CDR3 runs to 13 residues. CDR1 is SGHTA, CDR2 FQGTGA, per germline. V shed 2 bases, J shed 6 bases, and the junction held 1 base outside the gene matches. Method: immunoSEQ multiplex PCR; TCRdb's copy keeps in-frame clones and lacks some. The sample has some 200,000 clones; around 90% are singletons.

The source is a woman in her twenties or thirties who had recovered from COVID-19. The gene calls are TRBV7-3 and TRBJ1-2, with 9 positions matching TRBD1. Sequenced material: PBMCs or T cells enriched from blood (not recorded which). The CDR3: CASSLGTGNGYTF. Written as DNA, the CDR3 is TGTGCCAGCAGCTTAGGGACAGGGAATGGCTACACCTTC.